These 26 T cell receptor beta chains share one sample of origin, sequenced in a study of T cells in localized non-small cell lung cancer. Assay used: immunoSEQ multiplex PCR; TCRdb lists only in-frame clones, some missing. The sample has some 54,000 clones; around 80% are singletons. Sample: PBMCs, taken before any cancer treatment. Receptor source: a woman between 35 and 70 years old with stage II lung adenocarcinoma.

The genes are TRBV28 and TRBJ1-3; no clear D gene. The CDR3 runs to 15 residues. The ends were cut back, 3 bases at V and 0 bases at J, with 9 bases in the middle. The germline V gene encodes CDR1 MDHEN and CDR2 SYDVKM. The CDR3 DNA is TGTGCCAGCAGTTTTATGCCGAACTCTGGAAACACCATATATTTT. This translates into CASSFMPNSGNTIYF.

This clone was observed a single time. V and J are TRBV7-9 and TRBJ2-3, with D maybe TRBD1 (6 bases). Germline V lookup: CDR1 SEHNR, CDR2 FQNEAQ (reference sequence). This CDR3 has 15 residues. Between the trimmed V and J ends, which lost 5 bases and 3 bases, there was a span of 15 bases. This CDR3 reads CASSPDRWGTDTQYF. The CDR3 region has the DNA TGTGCCAGCAGCCCCGACAGGTGGGGGACAGATACGCAGTATTTT.

The CDR3 nucleotides are TGTGCCAGCAGTTACCTACAGGGGTTTACAGATACGCAGTATTTT. Protein sequence: CASSYLQGFTDTQYF. The V call is TRBV6-5, the J call TRBJ2-3, with TRBD1 identical over 7 bases. J lost 3 bases, V lost 2 bases, and 5 bases had no gene match. Germline-derived CDR1 and CDR2 are MNHEY and SVGAGI. The CDR3 is made up of 15 amino acids.

In its sample, this clone was seen a few times. The chain employs TRBV18 and TRBJ1-1, with TRBD1 as a possible D gene (5 bases). CDR3 length equals 14 residues. From germline, CDR1 is KGHSH and CDR2 LQKENI. V lost 6 bases to trimming and J lost 5 bases, with 16 bases between them. This CDR3 is CASSPGTGSTEAFF. The DNA for the CDR3 is TGTGCCAGCTCGCCAGGGACCGGATCGACTGAAGCTTTCTTT.

The chain has TRBV7-9 and TRBJ2-3, with D unclear. CDR1 is SEHNR and CDR2 is FQNEAQ in the germline V gene (reference sequence). The CDR3 spans 14 residues. V lost 3 bases and J 1 base, leaving 8 bases between the germline ends. The DNA of the CDR3 is TGTGCCAGCAGCTTTTACTCACGCACAGATACGCAGTATTTT. This sequence encodes CASSFYSRTDTQYF.

This chain connects TRBV28 to TRBJ1-5; D call uncertain. Trimming left V 5 bases short and J 2 bases short, with 13 bases between. The length of the CDR3 is 15 residues. Germline loops: CDR1 MDHEN, CDR2 SYDVKM. CDR3 coding DNA: TGTGCCAGCAGTACCCACGGTCCGGGCAATCAGCCCCAGCATTTT. Its translation is CASSTHGPGNQPQHF.

The J gene is TRBJ1-1, the V gene TRBV7-3, with no clear D. The CDR3 is 13 residues long. Germline lookup yields CDR1 SGHTA and CDR2 FQGTGA. Trimming took 1 base from V and 4 from J, leaving 7 bases between them. The CDR3 DNA is TGTGCCAGCAGCTTAATGGAGTCCACTGAAGCTTTCTTT. This codes for CASSLMESTEAFF.

The chain couples TRBV19 to TRBJ2-7; 8 bases agree with TRBD2. V dropped 6 bases and J dropped 4; count of bases not matched to a gene: 17. The germline gives CDR1 LNHDA, CDR2 SQIVND (reference sequence). The CDR3 is 17 residues long. This CDR3 reads CASRGPSGGALGYEQYF. DNA of the CDR3: TGTGCCAGTAGAGGACCCAGCGGGGGAGCCCTGGGGTACGAGCAGTACTTC.

The rearrangement joins TRBV2 to TRBJ1-2; TRBD1 aligns across 9 bases. V was clipped by 2 bases and J by 3 bases; unmatched bases: 10. The CDR3 is 17 residues long. Germline-derived CDR1 and CDR2 are SNHLY and FYNNEI. DNA of the CDR3: TGTGCCAGCAGTGAACGCCTAGTGACAGGGGGATACTATGGCTACACCTTC. Its protein is CASSERLVTGGYYGYTF.

This clone was counted between two and nine times. In DNA, the CDR3 is TGTGCCAGCAGCGTCCCCCCCGGAAACGAGCAGTACTTC. Translated: CASSVPPGNEQYF. The chain employs TRBV9 and TRBJ2-7; D ambiguous. The CDR3 is made up of 13 amino acids. Germline V gives CDR1 SGDLS, CDR2 YYNGEE. V gave up 2 bases and J gave up 5 bases, with 11 bases separating them. Complete variable domain (other parts from reference TRBV9 and TRBJ2-7): DSGVTQTPKHLITATGQRVTLRCSPRSGDLSVYWYQQSLDQGLQFLIQYYNGEERAKGNILERFSAQQFPDLHSELNLSSLELGDSALYFCASSVPPGNEQYFGPGTRLTVT.

V is TRBV29-1 and J is TRBJ2-7; a possible D gene is TRBD1 (6 bases). Trimming stripped 4 bases from V and 4 bases from J, with 11 bases between. Germline V gives CDR1 SQVTM, CDR2 ANQGSEA. The CDR3 has 12 residues. Here the CDR3 reads CSVAGRGYEQYF. DNA for the CDR3: TGCAGCGTTGCGGGCAGGGGATACGAGCAGTACTTC.

This chain joins TRBV7-3 and TRBJ2-2; D gene uncertain. Trimming removed 5 bases at V and 0 bases at J, with 7 bases between. CDR3 length equals 14 residues. Germline CDR1 is SGHTA and CDR2 is FQGTGA. CDR3 sequence (DNA): TGTGCCAGCAGCCCATCAGCGAACACCGGGGAGCTGTTTTTT. It yields the protein CASSPSANTGELFF.

The chain recombines TRBV6-6 with TRBJ2-1, with TRBD2 as a possible D gene (6 bases). The CDR3 extends over 13 amino acids. V shed 2 bases and J shed 8 bases, with 10 bases lying between them. The V gene's germline CDR1 is MNHNY and CDR2 SVGAGI (reference sequence). CDR3 bases: TGTGCCAGCAGTTACGTAGTAGCGGATGAGCAGTTCTTC. Its protein is CASSYVVADEQFF.

This sequence joins TRBV9 and TRBJ2-2, with D perhaps given as TRBD1 or TRBD2 (5 bases each). The CDR3 covers 12 residues. CDR1 is SGDLS, CDR2 YYNGEE, per germline. V shed 3 bases and J shed 9 bases, with 9 bases lying between them. CDR3 residues: CASSAGGRELFF. The CDR3 DNA reads TGTGCCAGCAGCGCTGGGGGTCGGGAGCTGTTTTTT.

This clone was observed once. V gene TRBV19 combines with J gene TRBJ2-2; perhaps TRBD1 as D (6 bases). Germline CDR1 and CDR2: LNHDA and SQIVND (reference sequence). The CDR3 contains 16 residues. The V end was cut by 4 bases, the J end by 5 bases, with 17 bases between. This CDR3 is CASSTAAGVETGELFF. DNA for the CDR3: TGTGCCAGTAGTACTGCTGCAGGGGTTGAAACCGGGGAGCTGTTTTTT.

This sequence joins TRBV6-1 and TRBJ2-1; D is possibly TRBD1 or TRBD2 (5 bases each). Germline loops: CDR1 MNHNS, CDR2 SASEGT. V was pared by 7 bases and J by 11 bases, with 15 bases between. This CDR3 is built from 12 residues. CDR3 in amino acids: CASTPGWGQQFF. Written as DNA, the CDR3 is TGTGCCAGCACCCCCGGATGGGGACAGCAGTTCTTC.

This chain uses TRBV5-4 with TRBJ2-2; D remains unclear. CDR3 length equals 13 residues. V lost 2 bases and J lost 1, with 3 bases in between. Germline V gene lookup returns CDR1 SGHNT and CDR2 YYREEE (reference sequence). Here the CDR3 reads CASSFRNTGELFF. The DNA of the CDR3 is TGTGCCAGCAGCTTCAGGAACACCGGGGAGCTGTTTTTT. Based on the CDR3 plus reference TRBV5-4 and TRBJ2-2, the full variable domain is ETGVTQSPTHLIKTRGQQVTLRCSSQSGHNTVSWYQQALGQGPQFIFQYYREEENGRGNFPPRFSGLQFPNYSSELNVNALELDDSALYLCASSFRNTGELFFGEGSRLTVL.

This sequence joins TRBV28 and TRBJ2-7; 8 bases fit TRBD1. The CDR3 runs 13 residues. Looked up from germline, CDR1 is MDHEN and CDR2 is SYDVKM. V shed 6 bases and J 4 bases; nucleotides not matched to a gene: 5. The CDR3 region is CASRGQGRYEQYF. The DNA for the CDR3 is TGTGCCAGCAGAGGACAGGGCCGATACGAGCAGTACTTC.

This clone showed up just once. The V call is TRBV6-5, the J call TRBJ1-1; no firm D call. V was clipped by 2 bases and J by 10 bases, with 17 bases between them. This CDR3 spans 14 amino acids. Germline V lookup: CDR1 MNHEY, CDR2 SVGAGI. Here the CDR3 DNA reads TGTGCCAGCAGTTACATCGGCTCAGAGTGGGGAGCTTTCTTT. Translating it yields CASSYIGSEWGAFF.

Notes on this clone: At the DNA level, this CDR3 is encoded by other sequences in the same sample as well. V is TRBV2 and J is TRBJ1-1; 9 nucleotides align to TRBD1. This CDR3 has 13 residues. CDR1 and CDR2 from the germline V gene are SNHLY and FYNNEI. The ends lost 6 bases at V and 4 bases at J; junction bases unmatched: 3. The CDR3 region is CASRSTGGTEAFF. The CDR3 bases are TGTGCCAGCAGATCGACAGGGGGCACTGAAGCTTTCTTT.

The chain carries TRBV30 and TRBJ2-2; D possibly corresponds to TRBD2 (8 bases). Germline CDR1 reads GTSNPN; CDR2 reads SVGIG (reference sequence). Trimming shortened V by 7 bases and J by 6 bases, and 21 bases separated the two germline ends. CDR3 length: 15 residues. The CDR3 bases are TGTGCCTCGGGAGGGAGGACAGGCGTGGCCGGGGAGCTGTTTTTT. Amino acid sequence: CASGGRTGVAGELFF. Using reference TRBV30 and TRBJ2-2 for the parts outside the CDR3, the full variable domain is SQTIHQWPATLVQPVGSPLSLECTVEGTSNPNLYWYRQAAGRGLQLLFYSVGIGQISSEVPQNLSASRPQDRQFILSSKKLLLSDSGFYLCASGGRTGVAGELFFGEGSRLTVL.

V usage is TRBV28 and J usage is TRBJ1-3; D gene uncertain. CDR3 length equals 15 residues. V was cut by 2 bases and J by 1 base, with 9 bases left in between. Germline V gene sequence: CDR1 MDHEN, CDR2 SYDVKM. This CDR3 reads CASSLAGSSGNTIYF. As DNA, the CDR3 is TGTGCCAGCAGTTTAGCGGGGTCGTCTGGAAACACCATATATTTT.

A few counts support this clone. This chain uses TRBV28 with TRBJ1-5; D remains unclear. V lost 6 bases and J lost 10, with 13 bases in between. The CDR3 is 12 amino acids. The V gene's germline CDR1 is MDHEN and CDR2 SYDVKM. The CDR3 sequence: CASSPTVGPQHF. The CDR3 nucleotides read TGTGCCAGCAGCCCCACCGTTGGCCCCCAGCATTTT. Combining the CDR3 with reference TRBV28 and TRBJ1-5 gives the whole variable domain DVKVTQSSRYLVKRTGEKVFLECVQDMDHENMFWYRQDPGLGLRLIYFSYDVKMKEKGDIPEGYSVSREKKERFSLILESASTNQTSMYLCASSPTVGPQHFGDGTRLSIL.

This clone was counted a single time. The chain combines TRBV18 with TRBJ1-1; D gene ambiguous. Deletions cut 1 base from V and 1 base from J, with 7 bases between. Germline V gene sequence: CDR1 KGHSH, CDR2 LQKENI. CDR3 length: 14 amino acids. The CDR3 loop reads CASSPQSGNTEAFF. For the CDR3, the DNA is TGTGCCAGCTCACCACAGTCGGGGAACACTGAAGCTTTCTTT.

The chain joins TRBV5-1 to TRBJ2-3, with 8 nucleotides matching TRBD2. The length of the CDR3 is 16 residues. J was trimmed by 0 bases and V by 8 bases; bases with no gene match: 11. The germline gives CDR1 SGHRS, CDR2 YFSETQ. The CDR3 protein is CASSGRGAPSTDTQYF. The CDR3 DNA follows: TGCGCCAGTTCTGGGCGGGGGGCTCCTAGCACAGATACGCAGTATTTT.

The chain combines TRBV25-1 with TRBJ2-1, with 7 bases matching TRBD1. Per germline, CDR1 MGHDK and CDR2 SYGVNS. This CDR3 is built from 16 residues. Losses at the gene ends were 2 bases for V and 4 bases for J; bases not matched to a gene: 8. For the CDR3, the DNA is TGTGCCAGCAGTGAAACGGAACAGGGGAGATACAATGAGCAGTTCTTC. It is translated as CASSETEQGRYNEQFF.